Given below is one T cell receptor beta chain in context. This clonotype was counted between two and nine times. Its antigen is not yet known. No base qualities exist here, and no much larger clone lies one base off it. This entry is derived from a study of T cells after yellow fever vaccination (dated by TCRdb to the late 2010s). With regard to the full study: The SMART-Seq v4 Ultra Low Input RNA kit was used to prepare libraries from fractions with low cell numbers. Two healthy male donors made up the cohort, one aged 18 to 30 years and the other aged 30 to 40 years. To track T-cell clones before and after primary and booster YFV17D yellow fever vaccination, bulk TCR alpha and beta repertoires were sequenced longitudinally. Blood samples were taken at several timepoints before and after primary and secondary immunization, and bulk PBMC replicates and cell subsets were isolated.

Results and caveats for the whole study, not just this receptor: Computational filtering was needed because FACS-sorted repertoires could contain abundant contaminating clonotypes from the bulk population. A small fraction of clonotypes showed up in both the CD4 and CD8 compartments, probably as a result of convergent recombination. The secondary T-cell response was weaker than the primary response but faster, peaking on day 5 instead of day 15. After the booster, most clones that had expanded after primary vaccination were detected again (nearly 98% of CD4 and more than 85% of CD8), suggesting broad maintenance of memory. Only two donors were included in the study, so the extent to which the findings can be generalized is limited.

TCR cDNA was made using 5'RACE template switching, a step that added a universal primer site and unique molecular identifiers. cDNA synthesis was primed from both the TCR alpha and TCR beta constant segments. Library amplification used two PCR steps, and the second PCR step added sample barcodes and sequencing adapters. Sequencing of libraries was done on Illumina HiSeq 2500 (2x100 bp) or NovaSeq (2x150 bp). Per the original workflow: MIGEC was used to demultiplex reads and collapse the reads into UMI consensus sequences, and MiXCR was used for V(D)J alignment. Clonotypes responding to the vaccine were identified with edgeR on replicate PBMC samples, with the criteria of FDR below 0.01 and a log2 fold change above 5 up to day 15. CD4 or CD8 identity was assigned to each bulk clonotype according to whether the clonotype was present at higher abundance in the sequenced CD4 repertoire or the sequenced CD8 repertoire. TCRdb trimmed the raw reads at Q25, called clones with MiXCR and kept productive beta chains. CDR3 protein duplicates are merged, each entry listing the most common genes and DNA. TCRdb assigned the V and J calls; the authors' analysis was not used. A total of about 220,000 distinct CDR3 sequences appear in this sample, roughly 6.3% of them only once. Jointly, the top ten make up around 1.1% of the sample.

V ends up 4 bases short and J 6 bases short, with an unmatched junction base count of 9. The CDR3 covers 15 residues, taking in both the cysteine and the phenylalanine. Of the read, only the CDR3 DNA is kept; its 45 bases are in frame from base 1. Reading the germline V gene (reference sequence) gives CDR1 SEHNR and CDR2 FQNEAQ. This specimen's treatment or condition label, per the study, means: live attenuated yellow fever vaccine strain. PBMCs were isolated from peripheral blood using a standard Ficoll-Paque protocol. Dynabeads CD4 and CD8 positive selection kits were used to isolate CD4 and CD8 T-cell fractions. RNA was extracted with TriZol from bulk PBMCs, CD4 and CD8 fractions, and dextramer-positive and dextramer-negative fractions.

The sequence is built from TRBV7-9 and TRBJ2-1; 7 central nucleotides agree with TRBD2. The sample in question was CD4+ T cells sorted from PBMCs, obtained on the day of the yellow fever booster vaccination. This TCR was sampled from a man in his thirties or forties who received the YFV17D yellow fever vaccine. The CDR3 here reads CASSSLAGVGNEQFF. The sequenced DNA: TGTGCCAGCAGCTCCTTGGCGGGAGTCGGCAATGAGCAGTTCTTC.